A selection of T cell receptor beta chains follows, all from one sample in a study of cytomegalovirus exposure and HLA in healthy donors. Using immunoSEQ multiplex PCR, the repertoire was profiled, and TCRdb retains in-frame clones only, with some absent. The sample shows roughly 310,000 clones, nearly 90% of them seen only once. Source material: PBMCs. Receptors originate from a man aged 25-45 years in good health and CMV-seronegative. CDR3s include the opening cysteine and the closing phenylalanine or tryptophan. The D gene is left open where the match is weak.

v_call	j_call	d_call	cdr3_aa
TRBV6-5	TRBJ1-2	TRBD1	CASSYSQTGLYGYTF
TRBV7-6	TRBJ1-2	-	CASSRTGNYGYTF
TRBV6-5	TRBJ2-3	-	CASSSSGAVTDTQYF
TRBV18	TRBJ2-3	-	CASSPQPPKRITDTQYF
TRBV19	TRBJ2-1	-	CASRKLHGGAPYNEQFF
TRBV5-3	TRBJ2-5	-	CARNLSGAEETQYF
TRBV27	TRBJ2-2	-	CASSLDRTTGELFF
TRBV6-8	TRBJ1-1	-	CASPPRHRVSTEAFF
TRBV5-1	TRBJ2-6	-	CASSLEGVSGANVLTF
TRBV27	TRBJ2-3	-	CASSLLGGRSSTDTQYF
TRBV6-5	TRBJ2-1	-	CASSYRRSNDEQFF
TRBV6-5	TRBJ2-1	TRBD2	CASRAGTSGNNEQFF
TRBV7-9	TRBJ2-1	TRBD2	CAVGTSGGTGLYNEQFF
TRBV11-2	TRBJ2-1	TRBD1	CASSSAGQGSYNEQFF
TRBV19	TRBJ1-1	-	CASSMIGGVNTEAFF
TRBV5-1	TRBJ1-1	-	CASSFARGEAFF
TRBV19	TRBJ2-1	-	CASIPGLHTEQFF
TRBV2	TRBJ1-6	TRBD1	CASRTGHNSPLHF
TRBV9	TRBJ1-6	-	CASSGLDSYNSPLHF
TRBV6-5	TRBJ2-1	-	CASSLRGEQFF
TRBV6-6	TRBJ2-3	TRBD2	CASSFPAGGRTDTQYF
TRBV7-8	TRBJ2-3	TRBD2	CASSLGLAGARTDTQYF
TRBV5-6	TRBJ1-3	-	CASSLSQVGNTIYF
TRBV10-3	TRBJ1-1	TRBD1	CAIRSNPGQGASETEAFF
TRBV10-1	TRBJ2-5	TRBD2	CASSPGLADLGETQYF
TRBV14	TRBJ1-2	-	CASSPTHGVGQGYTF
TRBV7-9	TRBJ2-7	TRBD1	CASSPRDRVGNEQYF
TRBV29-1	TRBJ2-5	TRBD1	CSVGQGSGTQYF
TRBV2	TRBJ1-4	-	CASNRQGPTNEKLFF